A selection of T cell receptor beta chains follows, all from one sample in a study of shared clonotypes between healthy human individuals. Clones were sequenced by immunoSEQ multiplex PCR, and TCRdb holds only the in-frame ones, with some missing. The sample has millions of clones, 85% to 95% seen once. Specimen: naive CD4+ T cells from PBMCs. These receptors all come from a man aged 18 to 30 in good health. Some clones in this sample may be carry-over from other donors' samples. Both conserved end residues are part of each CDR3. The D gene is left open where the match is weak. Clone size, where shown, is once, few, many, or a class for clones that have expanded.

j_call clone_size v_call d_call cdr3_nt cdr3_aa
TRBJ2-2 - TRBV2 - TGTGCCAGCGGACGAAACACCGGGGAGCTGTTTTTT CASGRNTGELFF
TRBJ2-4 - TRBV10-1 - TGCGCCAGCAGTGAGTCTACAAGGACGCGCGGGGACATTCAGTACTTC CASSESTRTRGDIQYF
TRBJ1-5 - TRBV19 - TGTGCCACCCTGCCTACACGGGGGGGGAGGCAGCCCCAGCATTTT CATLPTRGGRQPQHF
TRBJ2-1 once TRBV30 - TGTGCCTGGAAGAAGGTCAATGAGCAGTTCTTC CAWKKVNEQFF
TRBJ2-1 - TRBV28 - TGTGCCAGCAGTCTAACACCGCCCTCCTACAATGAGCAGTTCTTC CASSLTPPSYNEQFF
TRBJ2-7 - TRBV2 - TGTGCCAGCAGGGACCTTGGCTACGAGCAGTACTTC CASRDLGYEQYF
TRBJ1-5 once TRBV28 TRBD1 TGTGCCAGCAGAGGGACGGGACAGATCAATCAGCCCCAGCATTTT CASRGTGQINQPQHF
TRBJ2-3 - TRBV30 - TGTGCCTGGAGTGAATCGGGGGCAGATACGCAGTATTTT CAWSESGADTQYF
TRBJ1-4 - TRBV29-1 - TGCAGCGTTCGGACAGTTAATGAAAAACTGTTTTTT CSVRTVNEKLFF
TRBJ2-7 - TRBV5-6 - TGTGCCAGCAGCTCCAGGGTGGGGCGATCCTACGAGCAGTACTTC CASSSRVGRSYEQYF
TRBJ1-3 - TRBV9 - TGTGCCAGCAGCCGGGCCCGGACGGATACTGGAAACACCATATATTTT CASSRARTDTGNTIYF
TRBJ2-5 - TRBV7-3 TRBD2 TGTGCCAGCAGCTGCCGACTAGCGAGGGAGCAAGAGACCCAGTACTTC CASSCRLAREQETQYF
TRBJ2-7 - TRBV6-5 - TGTGCCACAAAATCACTAGGCTACGAGCAGTACTTC CATKSLGYEQYF
TRBJ2-7 - TRBV6-1 - TGTGCCAGCAGTGAAGCATTTGACAGATACGAGCAGTACTTC CASSEAFDRYEQYF
TRBJ1-2 once TRBV6-5 TRBD1 TGTGCCAGCAGTTACCGGGACAGTGGCTACACCTTC CASSYRDSGYTF
TRBJ2-2 - TRBV4-1 - TGCGCCAGCAGCCACTCCACGAGCGTCTACCCCACCGGGGAGCTGTTTTTT CASSHSTSVYPTGELFF
TRBJ1-1 - TRBV9 - TGTGCCAGCAGCGTAGGGACGGTGAACACTGAAGCTTTCTTT CASSVGTVNTEAFF
TRBJ2-3 once TRBV5-1 TRBD1 TGCGCCAGCAGCTCCCCTCCGGGACAGGGGAATACGCAGTATTTT CASSSPPGQGNTQYF
TRBJ2-3 - TRBV28 - TGTGCCAGCAGTCGACTTGGGGATACGCAGTATTTT CASSRLGDTQYF
TRBJ2-2 - TRBV5-1 - TGCGCCAGCAGCCCTGGGACGGCCACCGGGGAGCTGTTTTTT CASSPGTATGELFF
TRBJ2-1 - TRBV7-2 TRBD2 TGTGCCAGCAGCTTAGATTGGGCTAGCGGGGGATACAATGAGCAGTTCTTC CASSLDWASGGYNEQFF
TRBJ2-1 - TRBV5-1 - TGCGCCAGCAGCTTGGGATATCGGGTCCATGAGCAGTTCTTC CASSLGYRVHEQFF
TRBJ2-7 - TRBV7-3 - TGTGCCAGCGCTAGATCCCCCGACTACGAGCAGTACTTC CASARSPDYEQYF
TRBJ2-3 - TRBV9 - TGTGCCAGCAGCGTAGGATCTATTAGGGATACGCAGTATTTT CASSVGSIRDTQYF
TRBJ1-4 - TRBV4-3 - TGCGCCAGCAGCCAAGATTTAGGGCTGGTCACGGAGGAAAAACTGTTTTTT CASSQDLGLVTEEKLFF
TRBJ1-3 - TRBV5-5 - TGTGCCAGCAGCTTGGAACAGGGATCTTCTTATGGAAACACCATATATTTT CASSLEQGSSYGNTIYF
TRBJ2-3 once TRBV10-2 - TGCGCCAGCAGTACTTACTCGGCTCGCACAGATACGCAGTATTTT CASSTYSARTDTQYF
TRBJ2-6 - TRBV7-9 TRBD1 TGTGCCAGCAGCTTGGGAGCAGGGGGCCCACCATCTGGGGCCAACGTCCTGACTTTC CASSLGAGGPPSGANVLTF
TRBJ1-2 - TRBV25-1 - TGTGCCAGCAGTGAATCTCCCAAACTTACAGGGTTCTATGGCTACACCTTC CASSESPKLTGFYGYTF
TRBJ2-1 - TRBV7-8 TRBD2 TGTGCCAGCAGCTTGGGGGGGGTCGGTATCTACAATGAGCAGTTCTTC CASSLGGVGIYNEQFF
TRBJ2-1 - TRBV4-1 - TGCGCCAGCAGCCCGGGGCGGCGGGAAGGTCGGTTCTTC CASSPGRREGRFF
TRBJ1-1 - TRBV29-1 - TGCAGCGTTGAGGGCAGGGCTGTCACTGAAGCTTTCTTT CSVEGRAVTEAFF
TRBJ1-1 - TRBV5-8 TRBD1 TGTGCCAGCAGCTACCGACAGGGGGCCGGAGAACCTGAAGCTTTCTTT CASSYRQGAGEPEAFF
TRBJ1-4 - TRBV18 - TGTGCCAGCTCACCGGGAGGTAATGAAAAACTGTTTTTT CASSPGGNEKLFF
TRBJ1-2 - TRBV4-1 - TGCGCCAGCAGCCAAGTCGTAGGGCAGGGTCACGGCTACACCTTC CASSQVVGQGHGYTF
TRBJ1-2 - TRBV28 TRBD1 TGTGCCAGCAGTTTGGCACAGGGGGCGAGAAGCTACACCTTC CASSLAQGARSYTF
TRBJ1-5 - TRBV27 - TGTGCCAGCAGGACCGCCGGGCAGCCCCAGCATTTT CASRTAGQPQHF
TRBJ2-7 - TRBV5-1 TRBD1 TGCGCCAGCAGCCCTTTGACAGGGTCCTACGAGCAGTACTTC CASSPLTGSYEQYF
TRBJ2-1 - TRBV7-9 - TGTGCCAGCAGCCCCCTTAGGAGGAGCTCCTACAATGAGCAGTTCTTC CASSPLRRSSYNEQFF
TRBJ2-1 - TRBV28 - TGTGCCAGCAGTTCCCCGGGTAATTTTAGGGAGCAGTTCTTC CASSSPGNFREQFF
TRBJ2-3 - TRBV6-5 - TGTGCCAGCAGCCCCAGAAGACCAGATACGCAGTATTTT CASSPRRPDTQYF
TRBJ1-2 - TRBV6-5 TRBD1 TGTGCCAGCAGTCCCGGACAGGGTAACTATGGCTACACCTTC CASSPGQGNYGYTF
TRBJ1-1 - TRBV19 - TGTGCCAGTACAGGCCCTCGTGAAGCTTTCTTT CASTGPREAFF
TRBJ2-7 - TRBV9 - TGTGCCAGCAGCCCGACCGAAGCCTACGAGCAGTACTTC CASSPTEAYEQYF
TRBJ1-5 - TRBV30 - TGTGCCTGGAGTGAGGCAGGCCAGAGGAGGGCCCAGCATTTT CAWSEAGQRRAQHF
TRBJ1-2 - TRBV11-1 - TGTGCCAGCAGCCCCCAATCGGATGGCTACACCTTC CASSPQSDGYTF
TRBJ1-3 - TRBV6-1 TRBD1 TGTGCCAGCAGTGCTCTTCGGACAGGGGGGAGAAACACCATATATTTT CASSALRTGGRNTIYF
TRBJ1-2 - TRBV10-3 - TGTGCCATCAGTGAGTCGGAGGGGCAGTCCGGCTACACCTTC CAISESEGQSGYTF
TRBJ2-7 - TRBV7-9 - TGTGCCAGCAGCTTGCCAGCTGACACCTACGAGCAGTACTTC CASSLPADTYEQYF
TRBJ1-1 - TRBV12-5 TRBD1 TGTGCTAGCATGACAGGGGGCAACACTGAAGCTTTCTTT CASMTGGNTEAFF
TRBJ2-7 - TRBV10-3 TRBD1 TGTGCCATCGGGGGGACAGGGGTTTTCGAGCAGTACTTC CAIGGTGVFEQYF
TRBJ2-2 - TRBV5-1 TRBD1 TGCGCCAGCAGCACCCAAGGACAGGGGTCGGCCGGGGAGCTGTTTTTT CASSTQGQGSAGELFF
TRBJ2-7 - TRBV29-1 - TGCAGCGTTGGGGCGGTTCCCTACGAGCAGTACTTC CSVGAVPYEQYF